A selection of T cell receptor beta chains follows, all from one sample in a study of glioma-infiltrating T cells after dendritic cell vaccination. Generated by immunoSEQ multiplex PCR, the TCRdb table keeps only in-frame clones and is missing some. The sample contains 50,000 to 65,000 clones, under 90% of which appear only once. This specimen consisted of blood, obtained after dendritic cell vaccination. The receptors come from a human donor with glioblastoma. Each CDR3 is given with its conserved first and last residue. The order of the fields is D gene, J gene, V gene, clone size, CDR3 length, CDR3 protein, CDR3 DNA. D genes are given only for firm matches. Size tells how often a clone was seen (once, few, many) or the class of an expanded clone, and some rows leave it out.

>TRBD1|TRBJ2-7|TRBV12-5|NA|15
CASGLGQGFLYEQYF
TGTGCTAGTGGTCTAGGACAGGGGTTTCTCTACGAGCAGTACTTC
>NA|TRBJ1-1|TRBV30|NA|16
CAWTPHPRAKNTEAFF
TGTGCCTGGACCCCCCACCCAAGAGCGAAGAACACTGAAGCTTTCTTT
>TRBD2|TRBJ2-2|TRBV5-4|NA|16
CASSGLAGANTGELFF
TGTGCCAGCAGCGGACTAGCGGGGGCGAACACCGGGGAGCTGTTTTTT
>NA|TRBJ1-5|TRBV18|NA|14
CASSLESGNQPQHF
TGTGCCAGCTCACTAGAGTCGGGCAATCAGCCCCAGCATTTT
>NA|TRBJ1-2|TRBV7-9|NA|14
CATSSGGTNYGYTF
TGTGCCACCTCGTCTGGGGGCACCAACTATGGCTACACCTTC
>TRBD1|TRBJ1-1|TRBV6-6|NA|14
CASSFSRTGREAFF
TGTGCCAGCAGTTTTTCCAGGACAGGGAGGGAAGCTTTCTTT
>NA|TRBJ1-5|TRBV30|NA|14
CAWGKGGGNQPQHF
TGTGCCTGGGGAAAAGGGGGAGGCAATCAGCCCCAGCATTTT
>TRBD2|TRBJ2-1|TRBV2|NA|15
CASIPGGARYNEQFF
TGTGCCAGCATCCCCGGGGGGGCTCGATACAATGAGCAGTTCTTC
>TRBD2|TRBJ2-2|TRBV7-9|NA|18
CASSRRTSGYLNTGELFF
TGTGCCAGCAGCAGAAGGACTAGCGGATATCTAAACACCGGGGAGCTGTTTTTT
>NA|TRBJ1-6|TRBV4-1|NA|15
CASSQGDTDNSPLHF
TGCGCCAGCAGCCAAGGGGACACCGATAATTCACCCCTCCACTTT
>NA|TRBJ2-7|TRBV4-1|once|14
CASSQVPESYEQYF
TGCGCCAGCAGCCAAGTACCCGAGTCCTACGAGCAGTACTTC
>TRBD1|TRBJ1-1|TRBV14|once|18
CASSRITGVLKGDTEAFF
TGTGCCAGCAGCCGGATAACAGGGGTTCTAAAAGGGGACACTGAAGCTTTCTTT
>NA|TRBJ1-1|TRBV14|NA|12
CASSPQGVGAFF
TGTGCCAGCAGCCCGCAGGGTGTCGGGGCTTTCTTT
>NA|TRBJ1-2|TRBV6-5|NA|13
CASRIQGFPGYTF
TGTGCCAGCAGGATACAGGGCTTTCCGGGCTACACCTTC
>NA|TRBJ1-1|TRBV7-9|NA|16
CASSLLVGGRDTEAFF
TGTGCCAGCAGCTTATTGGTCGGGGGGAGGGACACTGAAGCTTTCTTT
>NA|TRBJ2-2|TRBV25-1|NA|14
CASSPTGNTGELFF
TGTGCCAGCAGCCCTACAGGGAACACCGGGGAGCTGTTTTTT
>TRBD2|TRBJ2-6|TRBV4-2|NA|16
CASSQAGGAGANVLTF
TGTGCCAGCAGCCAAGCTGGGGGGGCTGGGGCCAACGTCCTGACTTTC
>TRBD1|TRBJ2-7|TRBV28|NA|18
CASISKGQGNSGFYEQYF
TGTGCCAGCATCTCTAAAGGACAGGGAAATTCAGGGTTTTACGAGCAGTACTTC
>NA|TRBJ1-1|TRBV9|NA|15
CASSVDSGVSTEAFF
TGTGCCAGCAGCGTAGATTCAGGGGTTAGCACTGAAGCTTTCTTT
>TRBD2|TRBJ2-7|TRBV4-2|NA|18
CASSQGAVLAGNPYEQYF
TGTGCCAGCAGCCAAGGTGCAGTCCTAGCGGGGAACCCCTACGAGCAGTACTTC
>TRBD2|TRBJ2-7|TRBV7-8|NA|16
CASSPETSGGSYEQYF
TGTGCCAGCAGCCCGGAGACTAGCGGGGGTTCCTACGAGCAGTACTTC
>NA|TRBJ2-3|TRBV4-1|NA|15
CASSQIRLNTDTQYF
TGCGCCAGCAGCCAAATTAGACTGAACACAGATACGCAGTATTTT
>NA|TRBJ1-5|TRBV9|NA|17
CASSVGRRGGNNQPQHF
TGTGCCAGCAGCGTAGGCCGACGGGGAGGTAACAATCAGCCCCAGCATTTT
>TRBD1|TRBJ1-2|TRBV11-2|NA|14
CASSLRTGTYGYTF
TGTGCCAGCAGCTTACGGACAGGGACCTATGGCTACACCTTC
>NA|TRBJ1-5|TRBV4-1|NA|15
CASSQGGGSNQPQHF
TGCGCCAGCAGCCAGGGCGGGGGTAGCAATCAGCCCCAGCATTTT
>NA|TRBJ2-7|TRBV27|NA|15
CASSPHRVALYEQYF
TGTGCCAGCAGTCCGCACAGGGTAGCTCTCTACGAGCAGTACTTC
>TRBD2|TRBJ2-3|TRBV4-2|few|16
CASSQGGSGGTDTQYF
TGTGCCAGCAGCCAAGGTGGTAGCGGGGGCACAGATACGCAGTATTTT
>TRBD1|TRBJ1-5|TRBV19|NA|21
CASSIGLELTGGAEVGQPQHF
TGTGCCAGTAGTATCGGATTGGAACTGACAGGGGGCGCGGAGGTGGGTCAGCCCCAGCATTTT
>NA|TRBJ1-6|TRBV30|few|13
CAWSVRGDSPLHF
TGTGCCTGGAGTGTCAGGGGCGATTCACCCCTCCACTTT
>TRBD2|TRBJ2-5|TRBV11-2|NA|16
CASSLGTSGGGKTQYF
TGTGCCAGCAGCTTAGGGACTAGCGGGGGAGGGAAGACCCAGTACTTC
>NA|TRBJ1-1|TRBV4-1|NA|13
CASSQDMNTEAFF
TGCGCCAGCAGCCAAGATATGAACACTGAAGCTTTCTTT
>NA|TRBJ1-6|TRBV19|NA|12
CASRQVNSPLHF
TGTGCCAGCCGACAGGTTAATTCACCCCTCCACTTT
>NA|TRBJ1-1|TRBV18|NA|14
CASSPSVDSTEAFF
TGTGCCAGCTCACCATCGGTGGACAGCACTGAAGCTTTCTTT
>NA|TRBJ2-7|TRBV29-1|NA|12
CSVGRGVGEQYF
TGCAGCGTTGGTAGGGGTGTCGGCGAGCAGTACTTC
>TRBD1|TRBJ2-1|TRBV2|NA|16
CASSEAGTGAYNEQFF
TGTGCCAGCAGTGAAGCCGGGACAGGAGCGTACAATGAGCAGTTCTTC
>NA|TRBJ1-1|TRBV27|NA|17
CASSLSAYKLVNTEAFF
TGTGCCAGCAGTTTATCGGCTTATAAATTGGTGAACACTGAAGCTTTCTTT
>TRBD1|TRBJ2-2|TRBV28|NA|14
CASSSTGSGGELFF
TGTGCCAGCAGTTCGACAGGGTCAGGCGGGGAGCTGTTTTTT
>NA|TRBJ2-7|TRBV11-1|NA|10
CASSSLKQYF
TGTGCCAGCAGCTCACTAAAGCAGTACTTC